The 21 T cell receptor beta chains reported below all come from one sample, sequenced in a study of OX40 agonist ivuxolimab in advanced cancers. Profiling relied on immunoSEQ multiplex PCR, and the TCRdb table lists in-frame clones only, not all of them. Of around 66,000 clones listed, approximately 80% are singletons. Sequences were derived from CD4+ or CD8+ T cells sorted from blood, sampled in a trial of the OX40 agonist ivuxolimab. These receptor sequences come from an adult with an advanced solid tumor such as melanoma, head and neck, liver or kidney cancer.

This clone was seen a handful of times. V gene TRBV28 combines with J gene TRBJ1-2; a possible D gene is TRBD1 (5 bases). The CDR3 runs 12 residues. V shed 8 bases and J shed 3 bases, with 10 bases lying between them. Germline V gene data show CDR1 as MDHEN and CDR2 as SYDVKM. The CDR3 DNA sequence: TGTGCCAGCGGAGGGGTGGACTATGGCTACACCTTC. Translation: CASGGVDYGYTF.

V usage is TRBV20-1 and J usage is TRBJ2-3; D unresolved. In germline, CDR1 is DFQATT, CDR2 SNEGSKA (reference sequence). The length of the CDR3 is 11 residues. Trimming took 1 base from V and 6 from J, leaving 5 bases between them. The CDR3 DNA reads TGCAGTGCTAGAGCCCAGGATACGCAGTATTTT. Translating gives CSARAQDTQYF.

The chain has TRBV19 and TRBJ1-1, with 8 bases lining up with TRBD1. The CDR3 consists of 16 residues. V lost 5 bases, J lost 1 base, and 9 bases stayed unmatched. The germline V gene has CDR1 LNHDA and CDR2 SQIVND (reference sequence). The CDR3 reads CASSGDRTVANTEAFF. The CDR3 DNA reads as TGTGCCAGTAGTGGGGACAGGACGGTGGCGAACACTGAAGCTTTCTTT.

This clone has just one count. The V and J genes are TRBV9 and TRBJ2-1, with TRBD1 matching 8 bases. In germline, CDR1 is SGDLS, CDR2 YYNGEE. V gave up 7 bases and J gave up 9 bases; unmatched junction bases: 15. The CDR3 is 15 amino acids. CDR3 region: CASGLGAGGAGEQFF. The CDR3 region has the DNA TGTGCCAGCGGGCTAGGGGCAGGGGGCGCGGGTGAGCAGTTCTTC.

The chain joins TRBV5-4 to TRBJ2-5; no reliable D call. The CDR3 is 13 residues long. V was clipped by 0 bases and J by 4 bases, with 7 bases between them. Germline V gene sequence: CDR1 SGHNT, CDR2 YYREEE (reference sequence). CDR3 in DNA: TGTGCCAGCAGCTTGGAGGGAAGAGAGACCCAGTACTTC. Translated: CASSLEGRETQYF.

The chain has TRBV4-2 and TRBJ2-2, with no clear D. V lost 0 bases to trimming and J lost 0 bases, with 8 bases between them. The germline gives CDR1 LGHNA, CDR2 YNFKEQ. This CDR3 is built from 16 residues. Written as DNA, the CDR3 is TGTGCCAGCAGCCAAGAGGGTAACTCGAACACCGGGGAGCTGTTTTTT. Its translation is CASSQEGNSNTGELFF.

V gene TRBV4-1 combines with J gene TRBJ1-1, with D maybe TRBD1 (6 bases). The germline gives CDR1 MGHRA, CDR2 YSYEKL. The CDR3 extends over 17 amino acids. V dropped 3 bases and J dropped 4 bases, with 21 bases sitting between them. The CDR3 protein is CASSHVQGRDWGTEAFF. CDR3 bases: TGCGCCAGCAGCCACGTCCAGGGGCGGGACTGGGGCACTGAAGCTTTCTTT.

The chain has TRBV5-4 and TRBJ2-5; 8 bases are shared with TRBD2. With 6 bases clipped from V and 5 bases from J, the junction kept 15 bases outside the gene matches. The length of the CDR3 is 16 residues. CDR1 and CDR2 from the germline V gene are SGHNT and YYREEE (reference sequence). CDR3: CASTLGSAGAGETQYF. DNA for the CDR3: TGTGCCAGCACCCTTGGATCAGCGGGAGCCGGGGAGACCCAGTACTTC.

The rearrangement links TRBV5-8 to TRBJ2-5; D is possibly TRBD1 (5 bases). The J call may be wrong; the DNA end is better matched by TRBJ2-7. CDR1 and CDR2 (germline): SGHTS, YDEGEE. The length of the CDR3 is 14 residues. The CDR3, as DNA: TGTGCCAGCAGCCCAGGGAATCGCGACTACGAGCAGTACTTC. Its protein product is CASSPGNRDYEQYF.

The chain recombines TRBV7-9 with TRBJ2-3, with D tentatively TRBD1 (5 bases). The germline gives CDR1 SEHNR, CDR2 FQNEAQ (reference sequence). The CDR3 loop spans 12 amino acids. The V end was cut by 6 bases, the J end by 7 bases, with 11 bases between. For the CDR3, the DNA is TGTGCCAGCAGTCCCGACAGTTATACGCAGTATTTT. This sequence encodes CASSPDSYTQYF.

This sequence joins TRBV27 and TRBJ2-5; 11 bases align to TRBD2. The end of the DNA aligns better with TRBJ2-7, so the J call may be wrong. The CDR3 extends over 15 amino acids. Germline lookup yields CDR1 MNHEY and CDR2 SMNVEV (reference sequence). The CDR3 DNA reads as TGTGCCAGCAGTTCGCGACTAGCGGGACTATACGAGCAGTACTTC. Amino acid sequence: CASSSRLAGLYEQYF.

The chain recombines TRBV6-1 with TRBJ2-2; no clear D gene. V was cut by 6 bases and J by 3 bases, with 11 bases left in between. CDR3 length: 14 amino acids. Per the germline V gene, CDR1 is MNHNS and CDR2 is SASEGT. CDR3 region: CASSPRYDTGELFF. CDR3 bases: TGTGCCAGCAGCCCACGGTACGACACCGGGGAGCTGTTTTTT.

The chain joins TRBV5-3 to TRBJ1-1; D ambiguous. TRBV5-3 is treated as an ORF (open reading frame) with a function not yet certain. The CDR3 contains 12 residues. The V gene lost 4 bases and the J gene lost 11 bases, with 15 bases spanning the gap. The CDR3 DNA reads as TGTGCCAGAAGCCCGGACGGCCCGAGGGCTTTCTTT. Its protein product is CARSPDGPRAFF.

This clone was detected only once. CDR3 coding DNA: TGTGCCAGCAGCTCGCCACAGGGGGCATCTAGAAATGAGCAGTTCTTC. It is translated as CASSSPQGASRNEQFF. V is TRBV28 and J is TRBJ2-1; 9 nucleotides line up with TRBD1. The germline V gene has CDR1 MDHEN and CDR2 SYDVKM. Trimming removed 6 bases from V and 7 bases from J; junction bases left unmatched: 13. The CDR3 is 16 amino acids.

This clone appeared a few times. J is TRBJ2-1 and V is TRBV19, with 8 bases aligning to TRBD1. V was pared by 6 bases and J by 4 bases, with 11 bases of the junction left unmatched. The germline gives CDR1 LNHDA, CDR2 SQIVND (reference sequence). The CDR3 spans 16 residues. CDR3 coding DNA: TGTGCCAGTAGGGGAACCGGGACAGGCCTTTACAATGAGCAGTTCTTC. It is translated as CASRGTGTGLYNEQFF.

The J gene is TRBJ1-5, the V gene TRBV19, with 9 bases fitting TRBD1. Germline CDR1 LNHDA, CDR2 SQIVND (reference sequence). The V gene end was trimmed by 8 bases and the J gene end by 3 bases; junction bases not matched to a gene: 2. This CDR3 is built from 13 residues. The CDR3 sequence is CASRDRDNQPQHF. DNA of the CDR3: TGTGCCAGTCGGGACAGGGACAATCAGCCCCAGCATTTT. Based on the CDR3 plus reference TRBV19 and TRBJ1-5, the full variable domain is DGGITQSPKYLFRKEGQNVTLSCEQNLNHDAMYWYRQDPGQGLRLIYYSQIVNDFQKGDIAEGYSVSREKKESFPLTVTSAQKNPTAFYLCASRDRDNQPQHFGDGTRLSIL.

The chain employs TRBV7-2 and TRBJ2-5; a possible D gene is TRBD1 (6 bases). Per the germline V gene, CDR1 is SGHTA and CDR2 is FQGNSA. This CDR3 region has 16 residues. The germline V and J ends were trimmed by 2 bases and 4 bases, with 17 bases remaining between them. The CDR3 region is CASSLKASQGVETQYF. DNA of the CDR3: TGTGCCAGCAGCTTAAAGGCTTCACAGGGTGTAGAGACCCAGTACTTC.

This chain's CDR3 is CASSLSPDREGKETQYF. CDR3 sequence (DNA): TGTGCCAGCAGCTTGTCCCCTGACAGGGAGGGGAAGGAGACCCAGTACTTC. The V gene is TRBV11-3, the J gene TRBJ2-5; D possibly uses TRBD1 or TRBD2 (7 bases each). The CDR3 runs to 17 residues. Trimming shortened V by 3 bases and J by 5 bases, and 22 bases separated the two germline ends. Germline CDR1 is SGHNT and CDR2 is YENEEA.

This CDR3 reads CASSHLGGVETQYF. CDR3 sequence (DNA): TGTGCCAGCAGCCACCTGGGAGGCGTGGAGACCCAGTACTTC. The chain employs TRBV7-2 and TRBJ2-5; tentative D call: TRBD2 (6 bases). Germline loops: CDR1 SGHTA, CDR2 FQGNSA. This CDR3 comprises 14 residues. V gave up 5 bases and J gave up 5 bases, with 15 bases separating them.

This clone was recorded many times. The gene calls are TRBV7-2 and TRBJ1-1; D might be TRBD1 (6 bases). V dropped 5 bases and J dropped 7 bases, with 11 bases sitting between them. The CDR3 has 12 amino acids. Germline-derived CDR1 and CDR2 are SGHTA and FQGNSA. CDR3 loop: CASSLTGIEAFF. DNA of the CDR3: TGTGCCAGCAGCCTTACAGGGATTGAAGCTTTCTTT.

V gene TRBV7-3 combines with J gene TRBJ2-5; perhaps D is TRBD1 or TRBD2 (7 bases each). Trimming took off 2 bases at V and 7 bases at J, with 17 bases between the two ends. Germline CDR1 reads SGHTA; CDR2 reads FQGTGA. The CDR3 runs 15 residues. CDR3 sequence: CASSLDDREGGTQYF. CDR3 coding DNA: TGTGCCAGCAGCTTAGATGACAGGGAGGGCGGGACCCAGTACTTC.